One sample yielded the 15 T cell receptor beta chains listed below, sequenced in a study of Ad26.COV2.S vaccination and SARS-CoV-2 variants. Assay: immunoSEQ multiplex PCR; the TCRdb copy retains only in-frame clones and omits some. This table holds hundreds of thousands of clones, approximately 92% found once. The sample's treatment: around 19 received Ad26.COV2.S at low or high dose, single or two shots; about 5 received placebo; per-sample allocation not given. The samples were gathered on day 63 after the first injection of vaccine or placebo. This sample comprised peripheral blood, obtained in a trial of Ad26.COV2.S vaccine versus placebo. The source of these receptors is a person aged 18 to 59 who received the Ad26.COV2.S COVID-19 vaccine or a placebo.

This clone occurred once. The genes are TRBV2 and TRBJ2-7; TRBD1 agrees at 10 bases. The CDR3 spans 15 residues. The germline V gene encodes CDR1 SNHLY and CDR2 FYNNEI. Losses at the gene ends were 1 base for V and 8 bases for J; bases not matched to a gene: 8. The CDR3 DNA reads as TGTGCCAGCAGTGAAGAGGGACAGGGGATTCGAAAGCAGTACTTC. Protein product: CASSEEGQGIRKQYF.

The chain combines TRBV3-1 (or the pseudogene TRBV3-2) with TRBJ1-3; 8 bases are shared with TRBD1. Trimming removed 4 bases from V and 0 bases from J; junction bases left unmatched: 5. Germline CDR1 LGHDT, CDR2 YNNKEL (reference sequence). The CDR3 has 16 residues. Written as DNA, the CDR3 is TGTGCCAGCAGCCTGAGGACAGGGCGCTCTGGAAACACCATATATTTT. This gives the protein CASSLRTGRSGNTIYF.

This clone came up once. The chain couples TRBV6-5 to TRBJ1-1; possible D gene TRBD1, 5 bases. Germline CDR1 MNHEY, CDR2 SVGAGI. Trimming pared 4 bases from V and 1 base from J, leaving 10 bases between. The CDR3 spans 14 residues. The DNA of the CDR3 is TGTGCCAGCAGTTGGGGGTCGAAGAACACTGAAGCTTTCTTT. Translated, it gives CASSWGSKNTEAFF.

This chain joins TRBV6-2 or TRBV6-3 and TRBJ1-4; D gene ambiguous. The CDR3 spans 17 residues. V was cut by 5 bases and J by 0 bases, with 16 bases left in between. Germline V lookup: CDR1 MNHEY, CDR2 SVGEGT. The CDR3 loop reads CASSASLQQSTNEKLFF. In DNA form, the CDR3 reads TGTGCCAGCAGTGCCTCCCTTCAACAGTCAACTAATGAAAAACTGTTTTTT.

The J gene is TRBJ2-5, the V gene TRBV6-5; the D gene is possibly TRBD1 (8 bases). V was pared by 2 bases and J by 4 bases, with 17 bases between. Germline V lookup: CDR1 MNHEY, CDR2 SVGAGI. This CDR3 contains 16 residues. Here the CDR3 DNA reads TGTGCCAGCAGTTACATCGGACAGGGAGGGGGAGAGACCCAGTACTTC. Its translation: CASSYIGQGGGETQYF.

This rearrangement joins TRBV10-3 to TRBJ2-7, with a possible D match to TRBD2 (5 bases). V dropped 6 bases and J dropped 0 bases, with 15 bases sitting between them. The CDR3 contains 15 residues. Per the germline V gene, CDR1 is ENHRY and CDR2 is SYGVKD. CDR3 in DNA: TGTGCCATCAGGGACCCTAGCTTCTCCTCCTACGAGCAGTACTTC. Translating it yields CAIRDPSFSSYEQYF.

The rearrangement links TRBV13 to TRBJ1-1; 7 bases agree with TRBD1. V shed 0 bases, J shed 0 bases, and the junction held 1 base outside the gene matches. The CDR3 totals 15 residues. CDR1 is PRHDT, CDR2 FYEKMQ, per germline (reference sequence). CDR3 amino acids: CASSLGDRMNTEAFF. The CDR3 region has the DNA TGTGCCAGCAGCTTAGGGGACAGGATGAACACTGAAGCTTTCTTT.

The genes are TRBV5-6 and TRBJ2-1, with TRBD1 matching over 8 bases. CDR3 length: 17 residues. V shed 7 bases, J shed 4 bases, and the junction held 16 bases outside the gene matches. Germline lookup yields CDR1 SGHDT and CDR2 YYEEEE. CDR3 protein: CASGQDREAFYYNEQFF. The CDR3 DNA reads TGTGCCAGCGGCCAGGACAGGGAGGCGTTCTATTACAATGAGCAGTTCTTC.

The rearrangement uses TRBV6-5 and TRBJ2-1, with 7 bases that match TRBD1. Germline CDR1 is MNHEY and CDR2 is SVGAGI. The CDR3 has 14 residues. After removal of 0 bases from V and 7 bases from J, the junction contained 3 bases not matched to a gene. The CDR3 nucleotides are TGTGCCAGCAGTTACTCGACAGGGAAGAATGAGCAGTTCTTC. This sequence encodes CASSYSTGKNEQFF.

V usage is TRBV5-1 and J usage is TRBJ1-4; 8 positions match TRBD1. Germline V gene sequence: CDR1 SGHRS, CDR2 YFSETQ. The length of the CDR3 is 15 residues. Trimming at V came to 6 bases and at J to 8 bases, leaving 12 bases not matched to a gene. This CDR3 reads CASTPTGQEGEKLFF. The CDR3 DNA reads as TGCGCCAGCACCCCGACGGGACAGGAAGGGGAAAAACTGTTTTTT. Filled out from reference TRBV5-1 and TRBJ1-4, the complete variable domain reads KAGVTQTPRYLIKTRGQQVTLSCSPISGHRSVSWYQQTPGQGLQFLFEYFSETQRNKGNFPGRFSGRQFSNSRSEMNVSTLELGDSALYLCASTPTGQEGEKLFFGSGTQLSVL.

The chain joins TRBV7-8 to TRBJ2-2, with TRBD2 matching over 14 bases. CDR3 size: 18 residues. V lost 5 bases and J lost 8; bases outside the gene matches: 13. Germline assignment: CDR1 SGHVS and CDR2 FQNEAQ. The CDR3 here is CASSPYPTRLAGGGELFF. The CDR3 DNA follows: TGTGCCAGCAGCCCGTACCCAACTAGACTAGCGGGAGGGGGGGAGCTGTTTTTT.

This chain connects TRBV5-1 to TRBJ1-1, with D uncertain. This CDR3 has 13 amino acids. Trimming took 6 bases from V and 0 from J, leaving 9 bases between them. From germline, CDR1 is SGHRS and CDR2 YFSETQ. CDR3 sequence (DNA): TGCGCCAGCACCTCCTCGATGAACACTGAAGCTTTCTTT. It is translated as CASTSSMNTEAFF.

In this sample, this clone turned up once. The chain uses TRBV7-9 and TRBJ2-7, with 7 nucleotides matching TRBD1. The junction had 6 bases not matched to a gene; V was cut back by 4 bases and J by 0 bases. CDR1 and CDR2 (germline): SEHNR, FQNEAQ (reference sequence). This CDR3 contains 15 residues. In DNA, the CDR3 is TGTGCCAGCAGCTCGGGACAGCTATTCTCCTACGAGCAGTACTTC. Amino acid sequence: CASSSGQLFSYEQYF.

The chain is built from TRBV6-1 and TRBJ2-7; D is perhaps TRBD1 (6 bases). The CDR3 consists of 12 residues. Trimming stripped 3 bases from V and 6 bases from J, with 9 bases between. Germline CDR1 and CDR2: MNHNS and SASEGT. Here the CDR3 reads CASSDRGFEQYF. DNA for the CDR3: TGTGCCAGCAGTGACAGGGGTTTCGAGCAGTACTTC.

This chain uses TRBV4-3 with TRBJ2-3, with a weak D call TRBD2 (6 bases). Trimming took 1 base from V and 6 from J, leaving 11 bases between them. This CDR3 contains 14 residues. Germline CDR1 and CDR2: LGHNA and YSLEER. In nucleotides, the CDR3 is TGCGCCAGCAGCCAAGGGGACTTCCGGGATACGCAGTATTTT. As protein: CASSQGDFRDTQYF.